These 2 T cell receptor beta chains share one sample of origin, sequenced in a study of blood T cell repertoires in COVID-19. Only in-frame clones appear in the TCRdb table, and some are missing; sequencing was by immunoSEQ multiplex PCR. The table shows about 120,000 clones, with approximately 81% occurring only once. Sequenced input: peripheral blood. These receptors originate from a man in his fifties or sixties with acute or convalescent COVID-19.

The chain uses TRBV7-9 and TRBJ2-1, with TRBD2 matching over 11 bases. The CDR3 is 16 amino acids. With V trimmed by 4 bases and J by 7 bases, 9 bases remained unmatched. The V gene's germline CDR1 is SEHNR and CDR2 FQNEAQ (reference sequence). The DNA for the CDR3 is TGTGCCAGCAGCTCCTCACTAGCGGGAGCGGGTAATGAGCAGTTCTTC. Protein: CASSSSLAGAGNEQFF.

The chain uses TRBV28 and TRBJ2-1; 12 bases match TRBD2. With V trimmed by 7 bases and J by 9 bases, 13 bases remained unmatched. The germline gives CDR1 MDHEN, CDR2 SYDVKM. The CDR3 is 16 amino acids. Written as DNA, the CDR3 is TGTGCCAGCACCCCGACCCTAGCGGGAGGGCCCGGTGAGCAGTTCTTC. Amino acid sequence: CASTPTLAGGPGEQFF.